The source of this T cell receptor (beta chain) is a study of PD-1 blockade in classical Hodgkin lymphoma (dated by TCRdb to 2019 to 2021). In terms of the full investigation: Nivolumab dosing was 3 mg/kg intravenously every 2 weeks, continuing until either disease progression or unacceptable toxicity. A peripheral blood immune signature of response to PD-1 blockade in classical Hodgkin lymphoma was defined using TCR beta sequencing and CyTOF.

Genomic DNA was extracted with the Qiagen DNeasy kit from unsorted PBMCs and from negatively selected CD4+ and CD8+ fractions. TCR beta CDR3 regions were amplified by immunoSEQ multiplex PCR using primers annealing to V and J segments. A synthetic immune receptor repertoire was used to minimize amplification bias, and remaining bias was computationally removed after sequencing. Under the source paper's analysis protocol: Repertoire diversity was quantified as the Shannon entropy index using custom Python scripts. Unsorted, CD4+ and CD8+ repertoires were examined separately, except in combined analyses, for which CD4+ and CD8+ sequences were merged in silico. A clone was considered expanded if an increase in frequency of at least 2-fold after treatment relative to C1D1 was found, and a pseudocount of 0.5 was applied to clones undetected at baseline. Singleton clones were defined as clones with 0 or 1 copy at C1D1, and non-singleton clones were defined as clones with 2 or more copies. By matching protein sequences in sorted samples from the same patient, clones expanded in unsorted samples were annotated as CD4+, CD8+ or unknown. Wilcoxon tests on paired samples were used to test changes in diversity from C1D1 to C4D1. In TCRdb, the immuneACCESS table is reduced to in-frame sequences with V and J assigned. These tables do not hold every clone; where another copy was compared, an unresolved V gene accounts for under half, and the others remain unexplained. V, J and clone size reflect that table, while D and trimming were determined from the DNA. In all, the sample holds about 30,000 clones, and around 90% of those were seen once. The ten most abundant clones make up roughly 6.8% of the sample.

The CDR1 and CDR2 encoded by the germline V gene (reference sequence) are MNHEY and SMNVEV. The germline V end is reduced by 3 bases and the J end by 0 bases; junction bases left unmatched: 11. Reading from cysteine to phenylalanine, the CDR3 counts 18 amino acids. The only DNA kept is the CDR3, 54 bases in frame from the first base. The paper as a whole reports these results and caveats: Only a single clinical trial cohort was studied, and what caused the repertoire differences, possibly disease activity or prior therapy, remained undefined. Among trial patients, those achieving complete response had baseline diversity similar to that of newly diagnosed patients, while diversity was significantly lower in partial responders and progressors. By C4D1, a significant rise was seen in CD4+ TCR diversity but not in CD8+ TCR diversity (p=0.0027 vs p=0.16), and the rise was most apparent among complete responders (p=0.02). Diversity was lower in patients who began nivolumab less than 1 year after ASCT, so these patients were left out of later analyses to avoid confounding by immune reconstitution. Baseline TCR diversity was reported to be lower in newly diagnosed patients than in healthy donors and to be lower still in relapsed/refractory patients.

A word on this clone: Its antigen is still unknown. Base qualities are not at hand, and no much larger clone is one base apart.

Taken with the paper, the label for time point translates to: cycle 1 day 1 (C1D1), immediately before nivolumab initiation. Every trial patient had relapsed following autologous stem cell transplantation, and prior brentuximab vedotin exposure was what differed among cohorts A, B and C. CD8+ T cells were purified from thawed PBMCs by magnetic negative selection with a Miltenyi CD8+ T cell isolation kit. The trial cohort comprised a few dozen patients with relapsed/refractory classical Hodgkin lymphoma whose best overall responses were complete response, partial response or progressive disease. In the multi-cohort phase II CheckMate 205 trial, trial patients received single-agent nivolumab. An independent review committee assessed best overall response by applying the 2007 International Working Group response criteria. Trial PBMCs were obtained immediately prior to nivolumab initiation (C1D1) and on therapy at cycle 2 day 1 and cycle 4 day 1. Peripheral blood was collected in 8 mL Vacutainer Cell Preparation Tubes, from which PBMCs were isolated by centrifugation and then cryopreserved. Purified CD4+ and CD8+ fractions were prepared only for cases where an additional PBMC sample was available. Magnetically labelled cells were removed on LS columns in a quadroMACS separator, and the flow-through was retained as the purified fraction.

Sequenced here: CD8+ T cells from blood, sampled at baseline. Here the chain combines TRBV27 and TRBJ2-1, with TRBD1 identical over 7 junction bases. The sequence derives from a human donor with classical Hodgkin lymphoma. In nucleotide form, the sequence is TGTGCCAGCAGTTTCCCTACAGGGGCCAAAAGCTCCTACAATGAGCAGTTCTTC. It encodes CASSFPTGAKSSYNEQFF.